This T cell receptor beta chain was retrieved from a study of tumor-infiltrating lymphocytes in primary liver carcinoma. Study-wide findings and caveats: Tumor region pairs overlapped more than did tumor-adjacent and tumor-blood pairs.

The authors took blood RNA from unsorted whole blood and also extracted germline DNA. This clonotype showed up just a few times. Its antigen is unknown. From approximately 0.5 ug of total RNA, TCR beta-specific cDNA was reverse-transcribed using a constant-region primer. TCR beta libraries came from three nested multiplex PCR rounds using slightly modified ARM-PCR. Primers for the first two PCR rounds were TRBV1-TRBV30 forward primers and a C-beta reverse primer (10 cycles per round). TCRdb recomputed calls from the multiplex PCR reads with MiXCR, one row per CDR3 protein. The sample holds about 320,000 distinct CDR3 sequences; 55% to 65% are singletons and the top ten take 9%. In germline, CDR1 is SGHRS, CDR2 YFSETQ. V lost 0 bases, J lost 1 base, and 13 bases lay in between. The CDR3 is 16 residues long.

The V gene is TRBV5-1, the J gene TRBJ2-5; possibly TRBD2 for D (5 bases). The sequenced material came from peripheral blood. The receptor comes from a man in his forties with primary liver carcinoma and hepatitis B virus infection. This CDR3 is CASSLVVGSSQETQYF. CDR3 DNA sequence: TGCGCCAGCAGCTTGGTAGTAGGGAGCAGCCAAGAGACCCAGTACTTC.